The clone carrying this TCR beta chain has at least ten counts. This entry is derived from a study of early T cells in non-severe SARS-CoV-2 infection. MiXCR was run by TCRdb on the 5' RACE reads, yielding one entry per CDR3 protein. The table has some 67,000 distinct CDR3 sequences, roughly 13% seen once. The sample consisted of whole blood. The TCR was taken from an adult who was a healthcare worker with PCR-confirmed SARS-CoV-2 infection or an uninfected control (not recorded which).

Written as DNA, the CDR3 is TGCGCCAGCAGCCAAGAGGCTAGCGCCTCCTACAATGAGCAGTTCTTC. Amino acid sequence: CASSQEASASYNEQFF. The chain combines TRBV4-3 with TRBJ2-1; maybe TRBD2 (6 bases). V dropped 0 bases and J dropped 0 bases, with 9 bases sitting between them. The CDR3 extends over 16 amino acids. Germline V CDR1 and CDR2: LGHNA, YSLEER.